This TCR beta chain was captured in a study of response to subunit inactivated influenza vaccine. Study outcomes and limitations: A suggestion made by the authors is that each seasonal influenza vaccination recruits few new T cells.

This CDR3 spans 17 amino acids. Germline loops: CDR1 SGHKS, CDR2 YYEKEE (reference sequence). V shed 1 base and J 3 bases; nucleotides not matched to a gene: 11. As regards this clonotype: The antigen remains undetermined.

TCRdb ran MiXCR on the RT-PCR reads and lists one entry per CDR3 protein. The sample holds approximately 680,000 distinct CDR3 sequences, around 16% seen once. The sample was PBMCs from blood, taken about 11 days after vaccination. The sequence was obtained from a man between 50 and 59 years old who received an inactivated influenza vaccine. The chain has TRBV5-5 and TRBJ2-7; 9 nucleotides line up with TRBD1. The CDR3 loop reads CASSLSVQGAGYYEQYF. CDR3 nucleotide sequence: TGTGCCAGCAGCTTGAGCGTACAGGGGGCTGGGTACTACGAGCAGTACTTC.